The 7 T cell receptor beta chains below were found in one sample sequenced in a study of blood T cell repertoires in COVID-19. Some clones are missing from TCRdb's copy, which holds only in-frame ones; the method was immunoSEQ multiplex PCR. The sample yields roughly 190,000 clones, about 90% seen once. Source material: peripheral blood. These receptors came from a man in his sixties with active or convalescent COVID-19.

The V and J genes are TRBV2 and TRBJ2-7; 7 bases map to TRBD2. The CDR3 covers 15 residues. The germline V gene encodes CDR1 SNHLY and CDR2 FYNNEI. After removal of 5 bases from V and 3 bases from J, the junction contained 10 bases not matched to a gene. The CDR3 sequence: CASSYTGTIIYEQYF. CDR3 DNA sequence: TGTGCCAGCAGTTATACCGGGACTATAATCTACGAGCAGTACTTC.

The chain combines TRBV10-3 with TRBJ1-1; D remains unclear. The CDR3 sequence is 13 residues long. The V and J ends lost 4 bases and 1 base respectively, with 7 bases between them. Germline-derived CDR1 and CDR2 are ENHRY and SYGVKD. The CDR3 region is CAISGRGNTEAFF. The CDR3 DNA follows: TGTGCCATCAGTGGTCGGGGGAACACTGAAGCTTTCTTT.

This clone was seen once. The chain joins TRBV6-1 to TRBJ1-6, with D possibly matching TRBD1 (6 bases). This CDR3 has 13 amino acids. The germline CDR1 and CDR2 sequences are MNHNS and SASEGT. V was trimmed by 3 bases and J by 10 bases, leaving 10 bases between them. CDR3 residues: CASSEPGHSPLHF. As DNA, the CDR3 is TGTGCCAGCAGTGAGCCGGGACACTCACCCCTCCACTTT.

The chain employs TRBV6-5 and TRBJ1-6, with 7 positions matching TRBD1. Per the germline V gene, CDR1 is MNHEY and CDR2 is SVGAGI. There are 15 residues in the CDR3. Unmatched junction bases numbered 9, after V lost 7 bases and J lost 6 bases. This chain's CDR3 is CASTMDRRTNSPLHF. The CDR3 DNA is TGTGCCAGCACTATGGACAGGCGGACTAATTCACCCCTCCACTTT.

The chain combines TRBV19 with TRBJ2-2; 7 positions agree with TRBD1. V lost 3 bases and J lost 0; bases outside the gene matches: 7. The CDR3 extends over 17 amino acids. CDR1 is LNHDA, CDR2 SQIVND, per germline (reference sequence). This CDR3 reads CASSMRRGGANTGELFF. Here the CDR3 DNA reads TGTGCCAGTAGTATGCGTAGAGGGGGCGCGAACACCGGGGAGCTGTTTTTT.

This chain joins TRBV10-2 and TRBJ1-6, with no clear D. Germline assignment: CDR1 WSHSY and CDR2 SAAADI. CDR3 length: 16 amino acids. Trimming removed 3 bases from V and 10 bases from J, with 19 bases in between. In DNA, the CDR3 is TGCGCCAGCAGTGATACTGCCAGGCTCCATGCCTCACCCCTCCACTTT. It encodes CASSDTARLHASPLHF.

The rearrangement uses TRBV5-6 and TRBJ2-5; the D gene is possibly TRBD2 (7 bases). This CDR3 has 15 amino acids. Germline V gene lookup returns CDR1 SGHDT and CDR2 YYEEEE. V was cut by 0 bases and J by 5 bases, with 14 bases left in between. The CDR3 loop is CASSLAGGGWETQYF. The CDR3 DNA is TGTGCCAGCAGCTTGGCGGGGGGCGGATGGGAGACCCAGTACTTC.